This T cell receptor (beta chain) derives from a study of blood T cell repertoires in COVID-19 (dated by TCRdb to about 2020). Regarding the research as a whole: The collaborator samples originated in the United States, Italy and Spain and spanned the acute and convalescent phases of COVID-19. The prospective study material was composed of cDNA or gDNA derived from T cells, B-cell-depleted T cells, or PBMCs. Subjects who had been exposed to COVID-19, were actively infected with it, or had recovered from it provided the deeply sampled blood TCRbeta repertoires that made up the dataset. The repertoires were released in a freely available public database intended as a resource for research on the immune response to SARS-CoV-2. The samples were drawn from the first 160 participants of the ongoing ImmuneRACE study and from 1,254 subjects provided by 6 global collaborators. The sample metadata nearly always contained a de-identified subject ID, COVID-19 status, age in years and sex. HLA class I and class II types, where available, came from metadata supplied by the sample provider rather than from assay-based typing.

With respect to this clone: What this receptor recognizes is not known. Base quality data are lacking; no much larger clone is found one base away.

Participants in the prospective study were enrolled through a virtual design, were aged about 18 to 100 years, and lived in approximately 25 United States geographic areas. In the prospective study, cohorts were assigned on the basis of participant-reported clinical history obtained from a screening survey and a study questionnaire. A participant counted as exposed if, within 2 weeks of entering the study, that participant had been in contact with someone who had a PCR-confirmed or clinician-diagnosed COVID-19 case. In the prospective study, mobile phlebotomists collected whole blood, serum and a nasopharyngeal or oropharyngeal swab from each participant. Prospective study participants could optionally give additional blood draws and questionnaires over an approximately two-month period. Blood samples from the prospective study were shipped frozen or at room temperature prior to DNA extraction.

TCRbeta CDR3 regions were amplified from genomic DNA by means of the immunoSEQ Assay, a bias-controlled multiplex PCR. Per the source publication's procedure: Nucleated cell counts per sample were estimated from amplification of reference gene primers within the assay. To quantify the absolute abundance of each unique TCRbeta CDR3 rearrangement, sequence reads were collapsed and filtered. For each sample, productive Simpson clonality was calculated as the square root of Simpson's diversity index over productive rearrangements. TCRdb's version of the immuneACCESS table is confined to in-frame rearrangements and falls short of the full clone set. An unresolved V gene accounts for under half of the shortfall where checked; the remainder is of unknown origin. The DNA gave D and trimming, while V, J and clone size come from that table. In this sample the table shows about 300,000 clones, over 85% of which occur a single time. The ten largest clones capture roughly 2.9% of the sample.

From its cysteine to its phenylalanine, the CDR3 spans 15 amino acids. The retained sequence is limited to the CDR3, 45 bases, with the frame set at the first base. The CDR1 and CDR2 encoded by the germline V gene (reference sequence) are SEHNR and FQNEAQ. The junction shows trimming of 4 bases on V and 0 bases on J, plus 10 bases between the germline ends. The full study reports these points: The quantity of clinical and demographic metadata differed by source and by participant and was supplied without curation.

The clonotype was recovered from a woman in her forties or fifties who had been exposed to COVID-19. Sequencing was carried out using PBMCs or T cells enriched from blood (not recorded which). The chain couples TRBV7-9 to TRBJ1-5; tentative D gene TRBD1, with 6 bases matching. CDR3 reads: CASSSGTLSNQPQHF. The sequenced DNA: TGTGCCAGCAGCTCCGGGACACTTAGCAATCAGCCCCAGCATTTT.